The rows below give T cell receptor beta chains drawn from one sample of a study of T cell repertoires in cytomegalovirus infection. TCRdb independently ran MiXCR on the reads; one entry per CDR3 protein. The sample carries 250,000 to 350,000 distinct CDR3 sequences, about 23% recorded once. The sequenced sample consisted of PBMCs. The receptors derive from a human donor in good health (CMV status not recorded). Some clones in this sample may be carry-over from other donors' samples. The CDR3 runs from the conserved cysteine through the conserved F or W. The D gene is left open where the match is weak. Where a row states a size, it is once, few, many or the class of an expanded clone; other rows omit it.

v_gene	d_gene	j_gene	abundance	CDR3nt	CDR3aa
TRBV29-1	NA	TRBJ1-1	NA	TGCAGCGCCACTCCATTGACGGGATCGAACACTGAAGCTTTCTTT	CSATPLTGSNTEAFF
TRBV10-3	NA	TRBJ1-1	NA	TGTGCCATCAGGGGCGAAAATACTGAAGCTTTCTTT	CAIRGENTEAFF
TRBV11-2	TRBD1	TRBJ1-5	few	TGTGCCAGCAGCCGCCGTCCCGGGACAGTAGGAACGTATCAGCCCCAGCATTTT	CASSRRPGTVGTYQPQHF
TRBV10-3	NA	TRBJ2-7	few	TGTGCCATCAGCGGGACGGACTACGAGCAGTACTTC	CAISGTDYEQYF
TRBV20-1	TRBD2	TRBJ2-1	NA	TGCAGTGCTAGAGACGGGCGGGGGGCTCACAATGAGCAGTTCTTC	CSARDGRGAHNEQFF
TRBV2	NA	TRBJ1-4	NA	TGTGCCAGCAGTGCGGCGACAGGACCAAATGAAAAACTGTTTTTT	CASSAATGPNEKLFF
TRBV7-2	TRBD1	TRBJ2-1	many	TGTGCCAGCAGCCTGACAGGGGTCGGATCCTACAATGAGCAGTTCTTC	CASSLTGVGSYNEQFF
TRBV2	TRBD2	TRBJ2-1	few	TGTGCCAGCAGTTGGACTAGCGGCGCACCACAGGGGGAGCAGTTCTTC	CASSWTSGAPQGEQFF
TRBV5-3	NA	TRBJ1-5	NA	TGTGCCAGAAGCTTGCTTTCTTGTGGACGGCGGTTAAATCAGCCCCAGCATTTT	CARSLLSCGRRLNQPQHF
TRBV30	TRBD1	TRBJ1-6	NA	TGTGCCTGGAGATCAGGGGGCTATAATTCACCCCTCCACTTT	CAWRSGGYNSPLHF
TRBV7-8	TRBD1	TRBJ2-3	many	TGTGCCAGCAGGCCCGGGACAGGGGTGCCAGATACGCAGTATTTT	CASRPGTGVPDTQYF
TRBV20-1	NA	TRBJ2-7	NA	TGCAGTGCTAGAGATGGGTACGTGGTTGACGAGCAGTACTTC	CSARDGYVVDEQYF
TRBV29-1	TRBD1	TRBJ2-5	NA	TGCAGCGCCCAGACAGGGGGAGAGACCCAGTACTTC	CSAQTGGETQYF
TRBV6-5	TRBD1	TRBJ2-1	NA	TGTGCCAGCAGTTACCGAGGCCGGGACAGAAGAAATGAGCAGTTCTTC	CASSYRGRDRRNEQFF
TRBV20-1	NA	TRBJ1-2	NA	TGCAGTGCGGTGGTCCCGAGGGACTATGGCTACACCTTC	CSAVVPRDYGYTF
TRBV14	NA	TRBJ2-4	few	TGTGCCAGCAGCCAAGGCAATTGGATTCAGTACTTC	CASSQGNWIQYF
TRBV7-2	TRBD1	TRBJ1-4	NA	TGTGCCAGCAGCCTGGACAGGGGACCTGCAACTAATGAAAAACTGTTTTTT	CASSLDRGPATNEKLFF
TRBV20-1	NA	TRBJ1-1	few	TGCAGTGCTAGAGAGAACACTGAAGCTTTCTTT	CSARENTEAFF
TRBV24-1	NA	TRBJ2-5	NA	TGTGCCACCAGTGAACGAGACAGAAGCCAAGAGACCCAGTACTTC	CATSERDRSQETQYF
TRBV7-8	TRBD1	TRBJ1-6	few	TGTGCCAGCAGCACCCCGGGACAGGGGCAAAATTCACCCCTCCACTTT	CASSTPGQGQNSPLHF
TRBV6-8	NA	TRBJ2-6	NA	TGTGCCACCCGGGGGGCGGGTAGCTCTGGGGCCAACGTCCTGACTTTC	CATRGAGSSGANVLTF
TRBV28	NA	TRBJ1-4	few	TGTGCCAGCAGCACCGACCCGGAGGGGACTAATGAAAAACTGTTTTTT	CASSTDPEGTNEKLFF
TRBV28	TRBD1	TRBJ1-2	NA	TGTGCCAGCAAACTTCCGGGACAGATCTATGGCTACACCTTC	CASKLPGQIYGYTF
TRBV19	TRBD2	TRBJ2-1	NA	TGTGCCAGTAATACCGAGCGGGAGGTGAACAATGAGCAGTTCTTC	CASNTEREVNNEQFF
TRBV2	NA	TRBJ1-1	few	TGTGCCAGCAGTGAGGAAGTTAACACTGAAGCTTTCTTT	CASSEEVNTEAFF
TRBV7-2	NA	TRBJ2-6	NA	TGTGCCAGCAGCTCCCTGGTGGCTGGGGCCAACGTCCTGACTTTC	CASSSLVAGANVLTF
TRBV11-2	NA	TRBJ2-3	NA	TGTGCCAGCAGCCTAACTCCGGGACTCGAGGCGTCGCAGTATTTT	CASSLTPGLEASQYF
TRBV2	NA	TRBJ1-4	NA	TGTGCCAGCAACCATCCGGGTCCGAATGAAAAACTGTTTTTT	CASNHPGPNEKLFF
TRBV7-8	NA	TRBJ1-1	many	TGTGCCAGCAGCCAAACAGGGTACAGCACTGAAGCTTTCTTT	CASSQTGYSTEAFF
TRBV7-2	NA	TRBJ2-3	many	TGTGCCAGCAGCTTGTGGGACCCCACAGATACGCAGTATTTT	CASSLWDPTDTQYF
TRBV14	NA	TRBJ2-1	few	TGTGCCAGCAGCCAAGATCCGCCCGGGGCGGCGGACCTTCCTCTGCTGGGCTCCTACAATGAGCAGTTCTTC	CASSQDPPGAADLPLLGSYNEQFF
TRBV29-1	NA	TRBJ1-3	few	TGCAGCGTTGACAGGGGTTCGAACACCATATATTTT	CSVDRGSNTIYF
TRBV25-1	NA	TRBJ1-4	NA	TGTGCCAGCAGAGATTTAACGGAAAAACTGTTTTTT	CASRDLTEKLFF
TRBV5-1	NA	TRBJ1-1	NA	TGCGCCAGCAGCCACGGGAACACTGAAGCTTTCTTT	CASSHGNTEAFF
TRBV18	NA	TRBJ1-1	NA	TGTGCCAGCTCACCAGGTGGGCCGGGGTTGAACACTGAAGCTTTCTTT	CASSPGGPGLNTEAFF
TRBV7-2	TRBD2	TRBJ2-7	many	TGTGCCAGCAGCTTAGATGGGACTACTACCTACGAGCAGTACTTC	CASSLDGTTTYEQYF
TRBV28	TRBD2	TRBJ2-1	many	TGTGCCAGCCGAACTAGCGGGAGGGCCGGTGAGCAGTTCTTC	CASRTSGRAGEQFF
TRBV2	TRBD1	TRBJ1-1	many	TGTGCCAGCAGTGACGGACAGGGGGGAAGCACTGAAGCTTTCTTT	CASSDGQGGSTEAFF
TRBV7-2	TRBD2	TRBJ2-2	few	TGTGCCAGCAGCACCCCGGGACTAGCGCACACCGGGGAGCTGTTTTTT	CASSTPGLAHTGELFF
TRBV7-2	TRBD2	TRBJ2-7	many	TGTGCCAGCAGCCCTCGGGGGACTAGCGCCTACGAGCAGTACTTC	CASSPRGTSAYEQYF
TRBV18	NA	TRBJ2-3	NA	TGTGCCAGCTCACGTCCAGATACGCAGTATTTT	CASSRPDTQYF
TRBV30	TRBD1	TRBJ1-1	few	TGTGCCTCCGAGCGGGGGGCGGGACAGACTGAAGCTTTCTTT	CASERGAGQTEAFF
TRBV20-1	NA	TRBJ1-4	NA	TGCAGTGCCACACTATCTGGAGGAGAAAAACTGTTTTTT	CSATLSGGEKLFF
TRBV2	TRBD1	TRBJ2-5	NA	TGTGCCAAAATACAGGGGACCCAAGAGACCCAGTACTTC	CAKIQGTQETQYF
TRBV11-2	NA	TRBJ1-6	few	TGTGCCAGCAGCTTAACAACAGGGAATTATTCACCCCTCCACTTT	CASSLTTGNYSPLHF
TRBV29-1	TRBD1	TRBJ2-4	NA	TGCAGCGTTGTGAGGGACAGGGAAAACATTCAGTACTTC	CSVVRDRENIQYF
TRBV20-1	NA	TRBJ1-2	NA	TGCAGTGCTGCAGCCTATGGCTACACCTTC	CSAAAYGYTF
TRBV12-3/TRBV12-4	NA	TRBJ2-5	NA	TGTGCCAGCACCGAAGGACAGTTACTTAGGGAGACCCAGTACTTC	CASTEGQLLRETQYF
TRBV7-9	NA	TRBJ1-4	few	TGTGCCAGCAGCCCCTTGGCCAGGGGAGAATCGGGGAATGAAAAACTGTTTTTT	CASSPLARGESGNEKLFF
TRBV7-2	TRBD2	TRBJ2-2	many	TGTGCCAGCAGCTTATGGATAGCGGGAGGGCCGGGGAACACCGGGGAGCTGTTTTTT	CASSLWIAGGPGNTGELFF
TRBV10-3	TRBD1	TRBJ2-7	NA	TGTGCCATCAGTGACGACAGGGGCATATGGAGAGAGCAGTACTTC	CAISDDRGIWREQYF
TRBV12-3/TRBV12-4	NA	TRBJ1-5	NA	TGTGCCAGCAGCCTAGGGAGGACCTCGGAGCCCCAGCATTTT	CASSLGRTSEPQHF
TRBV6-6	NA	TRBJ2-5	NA	TGTGCCAGCACCCGGGGTAGAGGAGGTTGGCAAGAGACCCAGTACTTC	CASTRGRGGWQETQYF
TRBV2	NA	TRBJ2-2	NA	TGTGCCAGCAATCAACAGGGCAAAGGCACCGGGGAGCTGTTTTTT	CASNQQGKGTGELFF
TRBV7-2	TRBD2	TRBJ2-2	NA	TGTGCCAGCAGTCGCGTAGTAGCGGGATGGACCGGGGAGCTGTTTTTT	CASSRVVAGWTGELFF
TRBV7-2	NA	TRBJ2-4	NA	TGTGCCAGCAGCTTATCTTCCGGTCCTAGGGTCATTCAGTACTTC	CASSLSSGPRVIQYF
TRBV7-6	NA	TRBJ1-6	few	TGTGCCAGCACCCCGGACTCCTATAATTCACCCCTCCACTTT	CASTPDSYNSPLHF
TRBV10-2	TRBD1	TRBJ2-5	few	TGCGCCAGCAGGCGGGACAGGCAAGAGACCCAGTACTTC	CASRRDRQETQYF
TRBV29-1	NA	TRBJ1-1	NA	TGCAGCGTTGATTGGGGAGACACTGAAGCTTTCTTT	CSVDWGDTEAFF
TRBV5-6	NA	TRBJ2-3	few	TGTGCCAGCACCCTGAGTCAAACGGCAGATACGCAGTATTTT	CASTLSQTADTQYF